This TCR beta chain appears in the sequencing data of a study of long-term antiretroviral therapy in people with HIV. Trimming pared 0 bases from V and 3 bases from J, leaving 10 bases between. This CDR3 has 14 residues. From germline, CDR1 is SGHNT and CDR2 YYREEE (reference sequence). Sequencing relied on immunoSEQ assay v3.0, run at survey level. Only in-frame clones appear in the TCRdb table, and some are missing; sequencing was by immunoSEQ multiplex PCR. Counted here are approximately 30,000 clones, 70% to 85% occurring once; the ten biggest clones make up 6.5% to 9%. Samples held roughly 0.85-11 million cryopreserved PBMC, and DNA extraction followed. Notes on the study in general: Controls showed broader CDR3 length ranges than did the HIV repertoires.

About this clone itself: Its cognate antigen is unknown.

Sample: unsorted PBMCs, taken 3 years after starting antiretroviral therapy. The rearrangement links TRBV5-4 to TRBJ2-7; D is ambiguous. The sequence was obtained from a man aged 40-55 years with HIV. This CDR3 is CASSLVGTDYEQYF. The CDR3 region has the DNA TGTGCCAGCAGCTTGGTGGGCACTGACTACGAGCAGTACTTC.